Listed here is a single T cell receptor (beta chain). Its recognized antigen is unknown. The library was made by 5' RACE. Preparation of each TCR library used approximately 3,500 ng of total RNA. cDNA was synthesized with SMARTScribe reverse transcriptase in eight separate reactions per sample. During cDNA synthesis, template switching introduced unique molecular identifiers that contained a 6-nucleotide sample barcode. Amplification of TCRalpha and TCRbeta cDNA involved two nested PCRs of 16 and 9 cycles, and each PCR was followed by bead purification. Before amplification, the cDNA was treated with uracil DNA-glycosylase and purified using the QIAquick PCR purification kit. The second PCR added Illumina TruSeq-compatible adapters along with sample-specific barcodes. TapeStation and Qubit were used to check library quality and concentration, and approximately 5 ng of each library went into the pool. Pooled libraries were sequenced on an Illumina HiSeq2500 single-index Rapid Run with 2 x 100 bp reads and custom sequencing primers. The paper's data handling went like this. PCR and sequencing errors were corrected by UMI-based consensus assembly using MiGEC version 1.2.6. MiXCR version 2.1.1 was used to carry out V(D)J alignment, clonotype assembly and CDR3 extraction. Gene usage, clonotype sharing and MAIT/NKT TCR abundance were normalised by analysing the top 1000, 10 000 and 20 000 clonotypes per sample. After downsampling to 27 000 UMIs, diversity was calculated as the inverse Simpson index using the vegan R package. Paired Mann-Whitney U tests were applied to discordant twin pairs, and Benjamini-Hochberg correction was used for multiple testing. TCRdb reprocessed the reads and assigns one entry to each CDR3 protein sequence, leaving out DNA. What appears here as the V and J calls and clone size reflects TCRdb's work, not the paper's. The sample table on file contains 330,000 or so distinct CDR3 sequences. The ten largest clones represent roughly 2% of the sample.

This sample stems from a study of monozygotic twins with inflammatory bowel disease (dated by TCRdb to between 2017 and 2020). In the study overall: The complete study included about 28 monozygotic twin pairs: 19 IBD-discordant Danish pairs and nine German pairs, of which four were IBD-concordant and five were IBD-discordant. Within discordant pairs, disease-associated traits were sought mainly by comparing IBD patients with their genetically identical healthy co-twins. Each individual had, on average, about 151 000 unique TCRalpha sequences and 181 000 unique TCRbeta sequences available for analysis. Summary of the overall study and its limitations: No single strong signal or clonotype linked to IBD turned up in the results, so the idea that one exists was not supported. Compared with healthy twins, IBD patients had fewer clonotypes in common with other individuals, a difference most pronounced in patients showing signs of disease activity. No difference in repertoire similarity was observed between concordant and discordant twins, possibly owing to limited statistical power. IBD patients had lower TCRbeta repertoire diversity, measured by the inverse Simpson index, than their healthy co-twins. The analysis was unable to tell different T cell subtypes apart. Differing immunosuppressive treatments among patients may have added background noise and inter-individual variability to the repertoires.

An approximately 2.5 ml peripheral blood sample was drawn into PAXgene tubes per donor and stored at -80°C. Without any T cell sorting, total RNA was extracted from whole blood using the PAXgene blood miRNA kit on an automated QIAcube. Peripheral blood from monozygotic twin pairs, either concordant or discordant for inflammatory bowel disease, underwent deep TCRalpha and TCRbeta repertoire profiling that used unique molecular barcoding. For every twin pair, smoking habits were documented, and each individual was categorised as a current, former or never smoker. CDR1 DFQATT and CDR2 SNEGSKA are derived from the germline V gene (reference sequence). The CDR3 starts with the cysteine, ends with the phenylalanine, and has 13 residues. The record lacks a DNA sequence.

The chain is made from TRBV20-1 and TRBJ1-1; lacking DNA, the TRBD1 call made by TCRdb goes unchecked. Sequencing input: blood. The receptor was derived from a human donor with ulcerative colitis or Crohn's disease, or a healthy co-twin of an affected twin (not recorded which). The CDR3 region: CSARWDREDEAFF.